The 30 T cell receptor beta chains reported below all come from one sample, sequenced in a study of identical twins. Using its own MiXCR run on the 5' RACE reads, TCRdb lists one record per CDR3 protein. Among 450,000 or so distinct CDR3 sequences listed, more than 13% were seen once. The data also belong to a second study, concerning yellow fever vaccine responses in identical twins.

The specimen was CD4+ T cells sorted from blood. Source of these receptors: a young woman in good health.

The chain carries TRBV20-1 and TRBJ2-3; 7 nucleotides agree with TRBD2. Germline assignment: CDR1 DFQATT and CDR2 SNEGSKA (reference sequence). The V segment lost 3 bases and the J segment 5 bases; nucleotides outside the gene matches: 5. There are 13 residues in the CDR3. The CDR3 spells CSARLPGGDTQYF. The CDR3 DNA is TGCAGTGCTAGGCTCCCGGGGGGAGATACGCAGTATTTT.

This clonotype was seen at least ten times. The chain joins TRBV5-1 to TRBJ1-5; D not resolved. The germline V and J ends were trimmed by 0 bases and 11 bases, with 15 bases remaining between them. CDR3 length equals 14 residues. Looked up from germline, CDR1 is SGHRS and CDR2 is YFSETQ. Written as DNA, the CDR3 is TGCGCCAGCAGCTTGGAAGGGAGCGAAGAGGCCCAGCATTTT. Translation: CASSLEGSEEAQHF.

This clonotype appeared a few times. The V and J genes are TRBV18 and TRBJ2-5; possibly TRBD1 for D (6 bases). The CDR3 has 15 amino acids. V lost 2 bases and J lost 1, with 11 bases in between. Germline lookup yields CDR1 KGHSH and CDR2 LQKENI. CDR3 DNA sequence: TGTGCCAGCTCACCAGCCACAGGGTTCCAAGAGACCCAGTACTTC. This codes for CASSPATGFQETQYF. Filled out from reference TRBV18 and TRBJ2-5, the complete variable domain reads NAGVMQNPRHLVRRRGQEARLRCSPMKGHSHVYWYRQLPEEGLKFMVYLQKENIIDESGMPKERFSAEFPKEGPSILRIQQVVRGDSAAYFCASSPATGFQETQYFGPGTRLLVL.

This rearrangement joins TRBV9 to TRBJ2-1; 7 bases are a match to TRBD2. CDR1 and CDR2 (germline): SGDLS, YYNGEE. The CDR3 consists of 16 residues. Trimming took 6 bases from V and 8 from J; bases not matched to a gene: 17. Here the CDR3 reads CASIPRPAGNLDEQFF. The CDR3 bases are TGTGCCAGCATCCCGAGGCCAGCGGGGAATTTAGATGAGCAGTTCTTC.

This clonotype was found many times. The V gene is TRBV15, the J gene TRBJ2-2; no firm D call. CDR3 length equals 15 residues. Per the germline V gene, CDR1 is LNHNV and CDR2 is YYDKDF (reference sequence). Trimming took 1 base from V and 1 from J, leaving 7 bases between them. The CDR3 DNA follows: TGTGCCACCAGCAGAGGAAACAGGAACACCGGGGAGCTGTTTTTT. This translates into CATSRGNRNTGELFF.

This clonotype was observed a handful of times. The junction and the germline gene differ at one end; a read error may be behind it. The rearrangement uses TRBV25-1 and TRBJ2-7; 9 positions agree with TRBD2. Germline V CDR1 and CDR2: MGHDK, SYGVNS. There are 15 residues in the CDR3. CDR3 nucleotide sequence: TGTACCAGCAGTGAAATTTCGGGACTAGCAAACGAGCAGTACTTC. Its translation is CTSSEISGLANEQYF.

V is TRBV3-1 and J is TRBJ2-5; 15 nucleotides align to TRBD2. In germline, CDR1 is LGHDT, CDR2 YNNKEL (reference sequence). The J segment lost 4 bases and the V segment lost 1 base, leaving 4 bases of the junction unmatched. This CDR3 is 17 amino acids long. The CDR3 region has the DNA TGTGCCAGCAGCCAAGGGACTAGCGGGGGGGCACTAGAGACCCAGTACTTC. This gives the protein CASSQGTSGGALETQYF.

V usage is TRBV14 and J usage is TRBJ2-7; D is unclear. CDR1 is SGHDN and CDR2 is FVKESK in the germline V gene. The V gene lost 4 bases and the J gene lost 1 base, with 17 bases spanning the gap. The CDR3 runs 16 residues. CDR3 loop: CASSPVVRLPSYEQYF. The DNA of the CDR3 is TGTGCCAGCAGCCCCGTCGTTCGCTTACCGTCCTACGAGCAGTACTTC. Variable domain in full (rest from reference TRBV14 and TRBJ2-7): EAGVTQFPSHSVIEKGQTVTLRCDPISGHDNLYWYRRVMGKEIKFLLHFVKESKQDESGMPNNRFLAERTGGTYSTLKVQPAELEDSGVYFCASSPVVRLPSYEQYFGPGTRLTVT.

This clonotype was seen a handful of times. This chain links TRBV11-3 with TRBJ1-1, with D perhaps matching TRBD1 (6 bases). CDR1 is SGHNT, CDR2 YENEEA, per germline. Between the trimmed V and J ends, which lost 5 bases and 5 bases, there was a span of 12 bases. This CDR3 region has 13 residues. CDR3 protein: CASSAGQLTEAFF. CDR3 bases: TGTGCCAGCAGCGCGGGACAACTGACTGAAGCTTTCTTT.

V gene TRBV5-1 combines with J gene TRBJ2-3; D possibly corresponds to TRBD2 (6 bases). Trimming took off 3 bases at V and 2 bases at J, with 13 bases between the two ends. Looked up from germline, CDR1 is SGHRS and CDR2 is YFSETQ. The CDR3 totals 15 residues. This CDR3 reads CASSSTGGFTDTQYF. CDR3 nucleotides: TGCGCCAGCAGCTCGACCGGAGGGTTCACAGATACGCAGTATTTT.

CDR3 bases: TGTGCCAGCAGCCAAGAGGGATTGGTAGGGGGATTCTACGAGCAGTACTTC. It encodes CASSQEGLVGGFYEQYF. V usage is TRBV3-1 and J usage is TRBJ2-7, with D tentatively TRBD1 (6 bases). The V gene's germline CDR1 is LGHDT and CDR2 YNNKEL (reference sequence). This CDR3 is 17 amino acids long. Deletions cut 0 bases from V and 3 bases from J, with 18 bases between.

CDR3 loop: CAISELTGQETQYF. As DNA, the CDR3 is TGTGCCATCAGTGAGTTGACAGGGCAAGAGACCCAGTACTTC. The chain joins TRBV10-3 to TRBJ2-5, with 7 positions matching TRBD1. V shed 1 base, J shed 2 bases, and the junction held 1 base outside the gene matches. Germline V lookup: CDR1 ENHRY, CDR2 SYGVKD. This CDR3 contains 14 residues.

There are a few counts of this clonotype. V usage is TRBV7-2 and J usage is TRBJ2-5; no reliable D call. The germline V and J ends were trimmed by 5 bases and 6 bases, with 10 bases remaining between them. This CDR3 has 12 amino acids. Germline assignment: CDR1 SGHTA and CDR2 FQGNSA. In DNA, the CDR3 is TGTGCCAGCAGCCCCGATAGACAGACCCAGTACTTC. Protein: CASSPDRQTQYF.

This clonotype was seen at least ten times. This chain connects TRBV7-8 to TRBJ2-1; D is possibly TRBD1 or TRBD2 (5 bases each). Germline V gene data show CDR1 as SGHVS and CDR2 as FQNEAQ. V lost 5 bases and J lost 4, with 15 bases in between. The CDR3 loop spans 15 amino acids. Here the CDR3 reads CASSGRGELYNEQFF. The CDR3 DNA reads TGTGCCAGCAGCGGTCGAGGGGAACTTTACAATGAGCAGTTCTTC.

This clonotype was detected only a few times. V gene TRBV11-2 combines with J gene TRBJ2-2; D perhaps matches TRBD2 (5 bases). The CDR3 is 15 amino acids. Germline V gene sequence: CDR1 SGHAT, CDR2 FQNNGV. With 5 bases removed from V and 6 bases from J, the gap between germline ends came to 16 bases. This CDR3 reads CASSPDTRLAGELFF. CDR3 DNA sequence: TGTGCCAGCAGCCCAGATACTAGGTTAGCCGGGGAGCTGTTTTTT.

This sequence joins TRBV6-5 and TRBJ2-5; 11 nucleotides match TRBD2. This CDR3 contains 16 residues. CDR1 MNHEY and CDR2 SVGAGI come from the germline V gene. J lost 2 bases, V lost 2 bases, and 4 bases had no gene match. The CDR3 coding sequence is TGTGCCAGCAGTTACACGTCTAGCGGGGGGCAAGAGACCCAGTACTTC. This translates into CASSYTSSGGQETQYF.

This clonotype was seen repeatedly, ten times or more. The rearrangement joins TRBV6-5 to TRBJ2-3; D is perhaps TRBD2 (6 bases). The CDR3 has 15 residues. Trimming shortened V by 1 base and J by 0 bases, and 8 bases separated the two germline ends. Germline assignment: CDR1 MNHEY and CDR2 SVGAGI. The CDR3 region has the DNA TGTGCCAGCAGTTACTGGGGGACTAGCACAGATACGCAGTATTTT. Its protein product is CASSYWGTSTDTQYF.

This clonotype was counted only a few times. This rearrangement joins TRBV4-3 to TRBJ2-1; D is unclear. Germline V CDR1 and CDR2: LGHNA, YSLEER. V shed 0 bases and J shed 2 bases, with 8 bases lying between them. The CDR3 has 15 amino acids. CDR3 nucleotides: TGCGCCAGCAGCCAAGACCAAGAGGCCTACAATGAGCAGTTCTTC. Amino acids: CASSQDQEAYNEQFF.

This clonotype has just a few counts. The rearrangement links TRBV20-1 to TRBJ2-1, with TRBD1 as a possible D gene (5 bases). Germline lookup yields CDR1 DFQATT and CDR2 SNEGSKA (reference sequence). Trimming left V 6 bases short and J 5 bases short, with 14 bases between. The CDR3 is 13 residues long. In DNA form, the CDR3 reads TGCAGTGCCCCAGGGCTTCGGGACAATGAGCAGTTCTTC. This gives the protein CSAPGLRDNEQFF.

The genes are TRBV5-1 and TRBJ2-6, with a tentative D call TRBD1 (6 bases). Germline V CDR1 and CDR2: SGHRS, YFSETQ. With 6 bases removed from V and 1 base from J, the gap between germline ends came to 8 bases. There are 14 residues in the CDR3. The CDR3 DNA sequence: TGCGCCAGCAAAACAGGGTCTGGGGCCAACGTCCTGACTTTC. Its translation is CASKTGSGANVLTF.

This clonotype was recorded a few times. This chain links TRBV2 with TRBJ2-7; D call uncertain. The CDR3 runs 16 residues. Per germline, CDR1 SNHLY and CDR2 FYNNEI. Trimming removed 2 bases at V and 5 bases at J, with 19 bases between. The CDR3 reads CASSEQLSPVLHEQYF. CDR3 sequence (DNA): TGTGCCAGCAGTGAACAGCTTTCCCCAGTTCTCCACGAGCAGTACTTC. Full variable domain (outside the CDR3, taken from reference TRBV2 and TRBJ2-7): EPEVTQTPSHQVTQMGQEVILRCVPISNHLYFYWYRQILGQKVEFLVSFYNNEISEKSEIFDDQFSVERPDGSNFTLKIRSTKLEDSAMYFCASSEQLSPVLHEQYFGPGTRLTVT.

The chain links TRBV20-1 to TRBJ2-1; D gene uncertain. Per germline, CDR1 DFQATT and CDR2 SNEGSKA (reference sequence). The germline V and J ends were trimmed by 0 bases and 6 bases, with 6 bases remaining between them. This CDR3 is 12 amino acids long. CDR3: CSARDRTNEQFF. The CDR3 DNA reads TGCAGTGCTAGAGATAGGACCAATGAGCAGTTCTTC.

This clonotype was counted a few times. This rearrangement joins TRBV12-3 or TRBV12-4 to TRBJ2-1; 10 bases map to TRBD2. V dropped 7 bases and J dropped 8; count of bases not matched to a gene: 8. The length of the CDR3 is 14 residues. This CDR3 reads CASIISSGSHEQFF. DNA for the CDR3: TGTGCCAGCATTATCTCTAGCGGGAGCCATGAGCAGTTCTTC.

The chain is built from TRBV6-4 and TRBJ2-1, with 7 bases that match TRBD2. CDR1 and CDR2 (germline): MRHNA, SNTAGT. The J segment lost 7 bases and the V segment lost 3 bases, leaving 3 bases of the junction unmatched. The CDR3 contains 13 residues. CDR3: CASSEGLRNEQFF. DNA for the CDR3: TGTGCCAGCAGTGAGGGACTACGAAATGAGCAGTTCTTC.

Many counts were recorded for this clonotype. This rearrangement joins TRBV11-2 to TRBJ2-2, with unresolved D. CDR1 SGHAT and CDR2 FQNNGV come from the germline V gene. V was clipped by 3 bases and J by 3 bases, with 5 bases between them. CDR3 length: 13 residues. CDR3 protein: CASSFLDTGELFF. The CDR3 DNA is TGTGCCAGCAGCTTTTTGGACACCGGGGAGCTGTTTTTT.

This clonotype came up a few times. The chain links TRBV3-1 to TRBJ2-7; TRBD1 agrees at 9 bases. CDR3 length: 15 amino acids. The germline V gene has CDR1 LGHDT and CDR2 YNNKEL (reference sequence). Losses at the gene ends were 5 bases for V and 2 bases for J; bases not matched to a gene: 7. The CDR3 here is CASSRAGTGTYEQYF. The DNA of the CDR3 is TGTGCCAGCAGCAGGGCCGGGACAGGGACCTACGAGCAGTACTTC.

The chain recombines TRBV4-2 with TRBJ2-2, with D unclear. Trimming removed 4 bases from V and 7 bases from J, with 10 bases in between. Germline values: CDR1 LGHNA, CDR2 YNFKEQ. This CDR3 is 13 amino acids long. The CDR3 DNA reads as TGTGCCAGCAGCCCGCGGTGGGGCGGGGAGCTGTTTTTT. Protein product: CASSPRWGGELFF.

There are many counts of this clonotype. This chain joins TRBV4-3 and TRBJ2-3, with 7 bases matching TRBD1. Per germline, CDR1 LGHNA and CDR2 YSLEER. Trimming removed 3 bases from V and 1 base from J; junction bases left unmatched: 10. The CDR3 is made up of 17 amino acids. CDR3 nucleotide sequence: TGCGCCAGCAGCCAGGGAAAACAGGGGCCTCGCACAGATACGCAGTATTTT. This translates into CASSQGKQGPRTDTQYF.

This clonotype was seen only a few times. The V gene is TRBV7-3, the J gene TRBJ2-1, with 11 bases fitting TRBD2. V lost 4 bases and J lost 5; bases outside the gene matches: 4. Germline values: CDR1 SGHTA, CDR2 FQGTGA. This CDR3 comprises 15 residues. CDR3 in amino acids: CASSSRLAGNNEQFF. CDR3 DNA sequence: TGTGCCAGCAGCTCCAGACTAGCGGGAAACAATGAGCAGTTCTTC.

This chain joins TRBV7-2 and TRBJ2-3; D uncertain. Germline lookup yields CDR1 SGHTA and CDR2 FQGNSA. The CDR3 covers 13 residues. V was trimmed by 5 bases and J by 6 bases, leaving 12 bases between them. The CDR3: CASSRLGPDTQYF. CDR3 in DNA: TGTGCCAGCAGCCGCCTAGGACCCGATACGCAGTATTTT.